These T cell receptor beta chains were read from a single sample in a study of T cells in Graves' hyperthyroidism and ophthalmopathy. MiXCR was run by TCRdb on the multiplex PCR reads, yielding one entry per CDR3 protein. There are around 300,000 distinct CDR3 sequences in the sample; under 30% occur only once, and roughly 24% lies in the top ten. The sequencing sample was made of blood. The receptors come from a man aged 40-50 years with Graves' hyperthyroidism that later progressed to Graves' ophthalmopathy. CDR3s include the opening cysteine and the closing phenylalanine or tryptophan. Fields, in order: CDR3 length, clone size, J gene, V gene, D gene, CDR3 protein, CDR3 DNA. D genes are given only for firm matches. Rows give clone size only sometimes, using once, few, many, or a class for an expanded clone.

12 . TRBJ1-2 TRBV6-1 . CASRKENYGYTF TGTGCCAGCCGAAAGGAGAACTATGGCTACACCTTC
15 many TRBJ2-7 TRBV4-1 TRBD2 CASSRGLARRIEQYF TGCGCCAGCAGCCGAGGACTAGCGAGAAGGATCGAGCAGTACTTC
17 few TRBJ2-5 TRBV10-3 . CAISDGKNNLKRETQYF TGTGCCATCAGTGATGGGAAGAACAATCTAAAGCGGGAGACCCAGTACTTC
14 few TRBJ1-5 TRBV20-1 . CSAPPMTSNQPQHF TGCAGTGCTCCTCCCATGACGAGCAATCAGCCCCAGCATTTT
15 many TRBJ2-7 TRBV19 TRBD1 CASHPPGQGIHEQYF TGTGCCAGCCACCCACCGGGACAGGGTATTCACGAGCAGTACTTC
16 once TRBJ1-1 TRBV11-2 TRBD1 CASRQTGTGIVTEAFF TGTGCCAGCAGACAAACCGGGACAGGGATTGTGACTGAAGCTTTCTTT
15 . TRBJ2-5 TRBV6-1 . CASSEGSGGWETQYF TGTGCCAGCAGTGAAGGGTCAGGAGGGTGGGAGACCCAGTACTTC
12 . TRBJ1-3 TRBV7-8 . CASNGGGNTIYF TGTGCCAGCAACGGGGGAGGAAACACCATATATTTT
12 . TRBJ2-5 TRBV28 . CANSPGPQTQYF TGTGCCAACAGTCCCGGACCTCAGACCCAGTACTTC
13 many TRBJ2-7 TRBV7-9 . CASSNYDRYEQYF TGTGCCAGCAGCAACTACGACAGGTACGAGCAGTACTTC
17 many TRBJ1-3 TRBV19 . CASSILGLDSSGNTIYF TGTGCCAGTAGTATATTGGGATTGGACAGCTCTGGAAACACCATATATTTT
14 many TRBJ2-7 TRBV28 TRBD2 CASSRLYGGRSFYF TGTGCCAGCAGCCGGTTATACGGCGGGAGGTCTTTCTACTTC
13 many TRBJ1-1 TRBV20-1 . CSAKWGGNTEAFF TGCAGTGCTAAGTGGGGAGGTAACACTGAAGCTTTCTTT
17 many TRBJ1-1 TRBV15 . CATSRDPLTELNTEAFF TGTGCCACCAGCAGAGATCCCCTGACAGAATTGAACACTGAAGCTTTCTTT
11 many TRBJ1-1 TRBV15 . CATSDQVEAFF TGTGCCACCTCTGATCAAGTTGAAGCTTTCTTT
13 many TRBJ1-2 TRBV3-1 . CASSRIEHYGYTF TGTGCCAGCAGCCGTATAGAGCACTATGGCTACACCTTC
14 many TRBJ2-7 TRBV19 TRBD1 CASKPGQGGREQYF TGTGCCAGTAAGCCGGGACAGGGAGGGAGAGAGCAGTACTTC
16 many TRBJ2-4 TRBV9 . CASSGRIQDSKDIQYF TGTGCCAGCAGCGGTAGAATTCAGGACAGCAAGGACATTCAGTACTTC
17 . TRBJ1-5 TRBV9 . CASSDGSSQGGNQPQHF TGTGCCAGCAGCGATGGGAGTTCGCAGGGAGGTAATCAGCCCCAGCATTTT
16 many TRBJ2-7 TRBV6-1 . CASSEIVLAGFYEQYF TGTGCCAGCAGTGAAATCGTTCTTGCGGGGTTCTACGAGCAGTACTTC
17 many TRBJ2-4 TRBV28 TRBD2 CASSPLSGSQAKNIQYF TGTGCCAGCAGTCCTCTTAGCGGGAGCCAAGCCAAAAACATTCAGTACTTC
17 many TRBJ1-5 TRBV4-1 . CASSQGGRGRGNQPQHF TGCGCCAGCAGCCAAGGGGGCAGGGGTCGGGGCAATCAGCCCCAGCATTTT
17 once TRBJ2-5 TRBV6-1 TRBD2 CASSRLAGGTVQETQYF TGTGCCAGCAGTCGACTAGCGGGAGGGACCGTCCAAGAGACCCAGTACTTC
15 once TRBJ2-7 TRBV28 TRBD2 CASSLGLAGVEEQYF TGTGCCAGCAGTTTAGGACTAGCGGGAGTGGAAGAGCAGTACTTC
14 . TRBJ2-5 TRBV20-1 . CSASRQKDQETQYF TGCAGTGCTAGTCGGCAGAAAGATCAAGAGACCCAGTACTTC
12 many TRBJ2-7 TRBV20-1 . CSALGQDYEQYF TGCAGTGCTCTCGGACAAGACTACGAGCAGTACTTC
13 many TRBJ1-1 TRBV30 . CAWTDGMNTEAFF TGTGCCTGGACGGACGGTATGAACACTGAAGCTTTCTTT
14 . TRBJ1-2 TRBV27 . CASSLVGGPMGYTF TGTGCCAGCAGTTTGGTGGGGGGTCCGATGGGCTACACCTTC
15 . TRBJ2-7 TRBV5-1 TRBD1 CASSKGANPSYEQYF TGCGCCAGCAGCAAGGGGGCTAACCCCTCCTACGAGCAGTACTTC
13 many TRBJ1-3 TRBV28 . CASSLASVNTIYF TGTGCCAGCAGTCTGGCGTCCGTAAACACCATATATTTT
14 . TRBJ1-6 TRBV20-1 . CSARDNTGKSPLHF TGCAGTGCTAGAGATAATACAGGGAAGTCACCCCTCCACTTT
15 many TRBJ1-1 TRBV19 . CASGRWTGDSTEAFF TGTGCCAGTGGGCGATGGACGGGAGACAGCACTGAAGCTTTCTTT
15 many TRBJ2-7 TRBV3-1 TRBD2 CASSQGSGSPYEQYF TGTGCCAGCAGCCAAGGTAGCGGGTCACCCTACGAGCAGTACTTC
15 . TRBJ2-5 TRBV12-3/TRBV12-4 . CASSYSWTEGGPQYF TGTGCCAGCAGTTACTCTTGGACGGAGGGGGGGCCCCAGTACTTC
15 . TRBJ1-2 TRBV6-5 . CASSYIAGGSYGYTF TGTGCCAGCAGTTACATCGCCGGGGGAAGCTATGGCTACACCTTC
14 once TRBJ2-7 TRBV5-5 TRBD1 CASSFSQGADEQYF TGTGCCAGCAGCTTTTCACAGGGGGCGGACGAGCAGTACTTC
12 . TRBJ1-2 TRBV12-3/TRBV12-4 TRBD1 CASSFPTGGYTF TGTGCCAGCAGTTTTCCGACAGGGGGCTACACCTTC
14 few TRBJ2-2 TRBV3-1 . CASSQGWATGELFF TGTGCCAGCAGCCAAGGATGGGCTACCGGGGAGCTGTTTTTT
13 many TRBJ2-7 TRBV20-1 TRBD2 CSAERESSYEQYF TGCAGTGCCGAGCGGGAGAGCTCCTACGAGCAGTACTTC
14 many TRBJ2-7 TRBV28 . CASSLYRQGYEQYF TGTGCCAGCAGTTTATACCGCCAAGGCTACGAGCAGTACTTC
13 . TRBJ2-7 TRBV7-3 . CASSFGGGGEQYF TGTGCCAGCAGCTTCGGCGGAGGAGGCGAGCAGTACTTC
14 many TRBJ1-2 TRBV6-4 TRBD1 CASSLSGTAGGYTF TGTGCCAGCAGTTTATCCGGGACAGCTGGTGGCTACACCTTC
14 . TRBJ1-3 TRBV10-3 . CAISLGHSYNTIYF TGTGCCATCAGCCTGGGACACAGCTACAACACCATATATTTT
14 many TRBJ1-1 TRBV3-1 TRBD1 CASSQQGGLTEAFF TGTGCCAGCAGTCAACAGGGGGGTCTCACTGAAGCTTTCTTT
13 many TRBJ1-1 TRBV7-2 . CASSSNWGDKAFF TGTGCCAGCAGTTCAAACTGGGGTGATAAAGCTTTCTTT
15 many TRBJ1-1 TRBV13 . CASSRSRTENTEAFF TGTGCCAGCAGCAGATCTCGGACCGAGAACACTGAAGCTTTCTTT
15 many TRBJ2-5 TRBV4-1 . CASSQEWGAGETQYF TGCGCCAGCAGCCAAGAATGGGGGGCTGGAGAGACCCAGTACTTC
13 once TRBJ1-1 TRBV6-2/TRBV6-3 . CASSSGGRSEAFF TGTGCCAGCTCTAGTGGGGGTAGGTCTGAAGCTTTCTTT
14 many TRBJ1-1 TRBV6-5 . CASSSTHRVSEAFF TGTGCCAGCAGTTCAACACACAGGGTTTCTGAAGCTTTCTTT
16 many TRBJ2-2 TRBV5-1 TRBD2 CASSGSGRASRGELFF TGCGCCAGCAGCGGGAGCGGGAGGGCCTCTCGCGGGGAGCTGTTTTTT
13 many TRBJ1-5 TRBV28 . CASRGGLNQPQHF TGTGCCAGCAGGGGGGGCCTAAATCAGCCCCAGCATTTT
14 . TRBJ1-1 TRBV30 . CAWSVPVGATEAFF TGTGCCTGGAGTGTACCCGTGGGGGCCACTGAAGCTTTCTTT
14 . TRBJ1-3 TRBV6-1 TRBD1 CASSGDRGEHTIYF TGTGCCAGCAGTGGGGACAGGGGGGAACACACCATATATTTT
13 . TRBJ1-1 TRBV6-2/TRBV6-3 . CASTKSGETEAFF TGTGCCAGCACGAAATCAGGGGAAACTGAAGCTTTCTTT